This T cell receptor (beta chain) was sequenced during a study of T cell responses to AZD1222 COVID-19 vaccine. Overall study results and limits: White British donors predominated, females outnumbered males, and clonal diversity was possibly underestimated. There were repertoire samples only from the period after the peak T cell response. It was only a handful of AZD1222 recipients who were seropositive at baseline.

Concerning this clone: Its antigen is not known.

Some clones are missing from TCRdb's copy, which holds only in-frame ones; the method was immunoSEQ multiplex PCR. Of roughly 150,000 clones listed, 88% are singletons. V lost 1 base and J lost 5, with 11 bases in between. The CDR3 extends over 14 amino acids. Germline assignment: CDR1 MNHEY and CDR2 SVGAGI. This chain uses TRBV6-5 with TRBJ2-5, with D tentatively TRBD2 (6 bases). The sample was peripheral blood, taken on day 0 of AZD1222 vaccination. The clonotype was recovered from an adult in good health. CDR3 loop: CASSYLPSAETQYF. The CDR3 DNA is TGTGCCAGCAGTTACTTGCCTAGCGCGGAGACCCAGTACTTC.